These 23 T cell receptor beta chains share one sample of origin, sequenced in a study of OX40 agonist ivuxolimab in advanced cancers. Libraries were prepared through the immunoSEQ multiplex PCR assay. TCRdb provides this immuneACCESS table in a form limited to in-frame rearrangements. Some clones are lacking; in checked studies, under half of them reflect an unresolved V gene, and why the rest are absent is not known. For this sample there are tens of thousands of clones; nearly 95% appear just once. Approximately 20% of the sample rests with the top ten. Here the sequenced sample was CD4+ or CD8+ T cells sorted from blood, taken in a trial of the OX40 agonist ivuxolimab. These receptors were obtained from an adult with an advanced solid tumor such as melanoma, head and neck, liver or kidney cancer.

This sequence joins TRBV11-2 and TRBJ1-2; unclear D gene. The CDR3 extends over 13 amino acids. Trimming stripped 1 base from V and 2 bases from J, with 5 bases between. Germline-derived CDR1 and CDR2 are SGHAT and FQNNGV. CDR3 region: CASSLGGNYGYTF. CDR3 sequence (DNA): TGTGCCAGCAGCTTAGGTGGCAACTATGGCTACACCTTC. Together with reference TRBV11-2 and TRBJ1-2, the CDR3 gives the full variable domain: EAGVAQSPRYKIIEKRQSVAFWCNPISGHATLYWYQQILGQGPKLLIQFQNNGVVDDSQLPKDRFSAERLKGVDSTLKIQPAKLEDSAVYLCASSLGGNYGYTFGSGTRLTVV.

The DNA for the CDR3 is TGTGCCTGGAGCCCTAGCGGGAGCGGTGAGCAGTTCTTC. Translating gives CAWSPSGSGEQFF. This chain connects TRBV30 to TRBJ2-1, with 10 bases that match TRBD2. CDR3 length: 13 residues. The trim removed 3 bases at V and 9 bases at J, leaving 5 bases unmatched. Germline assignment: CDR1 GTSNPN and CDR2 SVGIG (reference sequence).

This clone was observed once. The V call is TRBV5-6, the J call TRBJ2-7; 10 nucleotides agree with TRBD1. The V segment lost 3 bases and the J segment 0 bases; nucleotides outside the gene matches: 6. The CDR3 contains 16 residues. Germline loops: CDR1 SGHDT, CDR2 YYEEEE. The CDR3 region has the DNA TGTGCCAGCAGCTCGACAGGGGGCTGGAGCTCCTACGAGCAGTACTTC. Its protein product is CASSSTGGWSSYEQYF.

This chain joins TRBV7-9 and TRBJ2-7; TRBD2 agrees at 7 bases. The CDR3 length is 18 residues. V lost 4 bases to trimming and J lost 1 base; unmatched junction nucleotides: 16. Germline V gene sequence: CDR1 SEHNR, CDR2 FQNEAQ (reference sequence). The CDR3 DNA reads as TGTGCCAGCAGCTCCCCCTTCCGGGGGTGGGAGGGTTCCTACGAGCAGTACTTC. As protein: CASSSPFRGWEGSYEQYF.

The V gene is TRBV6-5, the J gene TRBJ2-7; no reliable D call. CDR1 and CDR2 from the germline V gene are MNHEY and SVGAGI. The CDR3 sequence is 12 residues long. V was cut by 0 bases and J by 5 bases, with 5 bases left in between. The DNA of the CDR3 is TGTGCCAGCAGTTACTCACAGCACGAGCAGTACTTC. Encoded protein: CASSYSQHEQYF.

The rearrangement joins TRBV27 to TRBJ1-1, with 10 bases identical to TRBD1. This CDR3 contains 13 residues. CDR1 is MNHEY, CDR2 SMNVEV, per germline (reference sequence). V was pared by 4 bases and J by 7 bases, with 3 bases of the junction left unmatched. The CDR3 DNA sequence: TGTGCCAGCAGTTGGGGACAGGGGTTTGAAGCTTTCTTT. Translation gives CASSWGQGFEAFF.

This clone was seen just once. The CDR3 is CSVEVGGQPQHF. The CDR3 nucleotides read TGCAGCGTTGAAGTGGGAGGTCAGCCCCAGCATTTT. This chain joins TRBV29-1 and TRBJ1-5; no clear D. The CDR3 is 12 amino acids. Germline CDR1 reads SQVTM; CDR2 reads ANQGSEA. Trimming took off 1 base at V and 6 bases at J, with 7 bases between the two ends. The entire variable domain, with the rest obtained from reference TRBV29-1 and TRBJ1-5, is as follows: SAVISQKPSRDICQRGTSLTIQCQVDSQVTMMFWYRQQPGQSLTLIATANQGSEATYESGFVIDKFPISRPNLTFSTLTVSNMSPEDSSIYLCSVEVGGQPQHFGDGTRLSIL.

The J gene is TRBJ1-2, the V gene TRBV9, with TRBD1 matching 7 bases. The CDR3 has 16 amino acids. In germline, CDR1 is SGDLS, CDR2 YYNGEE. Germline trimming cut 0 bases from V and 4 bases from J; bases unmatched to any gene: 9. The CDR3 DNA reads TGTGCCAGCAGCGTAGGGGGACAGCCTCCCCCCTATGGCTACACCTTC. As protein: CASSVGGQPPPYGYTF.

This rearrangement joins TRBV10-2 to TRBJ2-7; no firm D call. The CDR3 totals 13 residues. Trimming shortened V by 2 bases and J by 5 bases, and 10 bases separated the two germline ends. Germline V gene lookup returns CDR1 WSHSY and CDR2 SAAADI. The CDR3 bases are TGCGCCAGCAGTGAGGAGACCGGTAACGAGCAGTACTTC. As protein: CASSEETGNEQYF.

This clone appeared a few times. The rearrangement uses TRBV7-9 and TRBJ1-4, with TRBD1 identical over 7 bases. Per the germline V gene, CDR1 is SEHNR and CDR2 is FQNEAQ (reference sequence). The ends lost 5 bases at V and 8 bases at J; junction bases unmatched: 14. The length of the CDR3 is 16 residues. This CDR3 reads CASSPTTDRVGEKLFF. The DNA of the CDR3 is TGTGCCAGCAGCCCTACTACCGACAGGGTGGGCGAAAAACTGTTTTTT.

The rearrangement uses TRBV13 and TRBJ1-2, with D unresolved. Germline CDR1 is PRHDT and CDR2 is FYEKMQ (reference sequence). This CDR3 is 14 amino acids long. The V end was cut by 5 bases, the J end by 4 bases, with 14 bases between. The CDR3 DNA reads TGTGCCAGCAGCGCCCGTTTAGCGTTCTATGGCTACACCTTC. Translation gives CASSARLAFYGYTF.

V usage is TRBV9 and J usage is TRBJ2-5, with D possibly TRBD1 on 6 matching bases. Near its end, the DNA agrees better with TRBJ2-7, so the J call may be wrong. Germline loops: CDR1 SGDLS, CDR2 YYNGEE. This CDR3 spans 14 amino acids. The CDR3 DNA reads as TGTGCCAGCAGCTTACGATCGGACAGCTACGAGCAGTACTTC. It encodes CASSLRSDSYEQYF.

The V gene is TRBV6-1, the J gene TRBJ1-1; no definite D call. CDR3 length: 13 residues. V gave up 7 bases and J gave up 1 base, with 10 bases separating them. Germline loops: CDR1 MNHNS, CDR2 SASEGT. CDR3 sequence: CASNLGWNTEAFF. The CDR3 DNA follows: TGTGCCAGCAATTTGGGCTGGAACACTGAAGCTTTCTTT.

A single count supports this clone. CDR3: CASSLAGGPSYNEQFF. Here the CDR3 DNA reads TGTGCCAGTAGTCTAGCGGGAGGTCCCTCCTACAATGAGCAGTTCTTC. The rearrangement links TRBV19 to TRBJ2-1, with 11 bases aligning to TRBD2. J was trimmed by 0 bases and V by 5 bases; bases with no gene match: 3. Germline V gene sequence: CDR1 LNHDA, CDR2 SQIVND (reference sequence). The CDR3 consists of 16 residues.

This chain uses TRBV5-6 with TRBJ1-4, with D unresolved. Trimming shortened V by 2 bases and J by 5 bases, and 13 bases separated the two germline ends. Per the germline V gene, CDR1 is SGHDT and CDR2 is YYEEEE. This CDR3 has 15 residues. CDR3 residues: CASSFSGLGNEKLFF. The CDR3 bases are TGTGCCAGCAGCTTCAGCGGGTTAGGAAATGAAAAACTGTTTTTT.

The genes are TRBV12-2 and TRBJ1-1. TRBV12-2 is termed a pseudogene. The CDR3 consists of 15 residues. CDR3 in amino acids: CASRLVERLNTEAFF. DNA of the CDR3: TGTGCAAGTCGCTTAGTGGAAAGGCTGAACACTGAAGCTTTCTTT.

The CDR3 loop reads CASSSTGNTGELFF. The CDR3 bases are TGTGCCAGCAGCTCGACAGGGAACACCGGGGAGCTGTTTTTT. The J gene is TRBJ2-2, the V gene TRBV5-4; D perhaps matches TRBD1 (6 bases). Germline V CDR1 and CDR2: SGHNT, YYREEE (reference sequence). Trimming left V 3 bases short and J 1 base short, with 7 bases between. The CDR3 is 14 amino acids.

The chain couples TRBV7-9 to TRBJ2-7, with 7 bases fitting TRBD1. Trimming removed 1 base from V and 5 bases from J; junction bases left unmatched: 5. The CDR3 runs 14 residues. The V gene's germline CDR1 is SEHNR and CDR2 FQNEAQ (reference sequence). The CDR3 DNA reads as TGTGCCAGCAGCTTAGAGACAGGGTTCGACGAGCAGTACTTC. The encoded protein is CASSLETGFDEQYF.

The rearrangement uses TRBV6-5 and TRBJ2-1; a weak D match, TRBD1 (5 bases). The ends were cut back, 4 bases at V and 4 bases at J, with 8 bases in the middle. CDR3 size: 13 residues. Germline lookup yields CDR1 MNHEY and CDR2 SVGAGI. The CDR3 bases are TGTGCCAGCAGTTTGGACACGTACAATGAGCAGTTCTTC. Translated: CASSLDTYNEQFF.

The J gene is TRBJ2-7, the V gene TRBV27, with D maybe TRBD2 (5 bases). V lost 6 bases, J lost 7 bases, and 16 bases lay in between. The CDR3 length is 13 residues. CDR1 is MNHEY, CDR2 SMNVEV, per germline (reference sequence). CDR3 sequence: CASSPPTTGEQYF. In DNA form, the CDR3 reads TGTGCCAGCAGCCCCCCCACTACGGGAGAGCAGTACTTC.

CDR3 loop: CSVTLTGGETQYF. The CDR3 DNA reads as TGCAGCGTTACGTTGACAGGGGGAGAGACCCAGTACTTC. J is TRBJ2-5 and V is TRBV29-1, with 9 bases matching TRBD1. CDR3 length: 13 amino acids. Germline V CDR1 and CDR2: SQVTM, ANQGSEA. J gave up 4 bases and V 5 bases, and 5 bases lay outside the gene matches.

CDR3 nucleotide sequence: TGTGCCAGTAGTATGGGGACAGAGGCCTACAATGAGCAGTTCTTC. This gives the protein CASSMGTEAYNEQFF. V usage is TRBV19 and J usage is TRBJ2-1, with 7 bases matching TRBD1. The CDR3 contains 15 residues. The V segment lost 3 bases and the J segment 2 bases; nucleotides outside the gene matches: 4. CDR1 LNHDA and CDR2 SQIVND come from the germline V gene (reference sequence). The full variable domain, its missing parts supplied by reference TRBV19 and TRBJ2-1, is DGGITQSPKYLFRKEGQNVTLSCEQNLNHDAMYWYRQDPGQGLRLIYYSQIVNDFQKGDIAEGYSVSREKKESFPLTVTSAQKNPTAFYLCASSMGTEAYNEQFFGPGTRLTVL.

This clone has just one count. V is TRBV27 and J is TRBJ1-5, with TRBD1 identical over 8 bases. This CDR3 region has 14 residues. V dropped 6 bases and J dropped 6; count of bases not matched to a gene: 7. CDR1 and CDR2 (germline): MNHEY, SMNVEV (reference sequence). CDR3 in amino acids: CASSRTGLSQPQHF. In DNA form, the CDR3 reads TGTGCCAGCAGCAGGACAGGGCTGAGTCAGCCCCAGCATTTT.